This T cell receptor (beta chain) comes out of a study of human thymus T cells. An approximately 0.45-1 mL peripheral blood aliquot was taken intraoperatively from four of eight donors. Clones were sequenced by immunoSEQ multiplex PCR, and TCRdb holds only the in-frame ones, with some missing. The repertoire holds about 50,000 clones, with 95% as singletons. Germline assignment: CDR1 SEHNR and CDR2 FQNEAQ (reference sequence). J gave up 4 bases and V 3 bases, and 9 bases lay outside the gene matches. The CDR3 extends over 16 amino acids. Sample: blood. This sequence was found in a girl under two years old with a congenital heart defect but otherwise immunologically healthy. The V gene is TRBV7-9, the J gene TRBJ2-7, with 10 bases aligning to TRBD2. CDR3 nucleotide sequence: TGTGCCAGCAGCTTCCCCCAAACTAGCGGGGTTTACGAGCAGTACTTC. Its protein product is CASSFPQTSGVYEQYF.